The 8 T cell receptor beta chains below all came from one sample that was sequenced in a study of radiation and T cells in renal cell carcinoma. Treatment meaning: treatment-naive control, cytoreductive nephrectomy. Profiled with immunoSEQ multiplex PCR; TCRdb holds only in-frame clones, not every one. The repertoire consists of tens of thousands of clones, with over 45% occurring once and the leading ten covering roughly 22%. The specimen was tumor tissue, collected from a patient whose treatment was nephrectomy without radiotherapy. The receptors were gathered from a middle-aged man with renal cell carcinoma.

The chain couples TRBV18 to TRBJ1-2; TRBD1 aligns across 8 bases. This CDR3 has 15 amino acids. Germline V gene sequence: CDR1 KGHSH, CDR2 LQKENI. The V gene end was trimmed by 3 bases and the J gene end by 5 bases; junction bases not matched to a gene: 8. The CDR3 DNA reads as TGTGCCAGCTCACCGGGGAGGACAGGGTCGTATGGCTACACCTTC. Protein product: CASSPGRTGSYGYTF.

The chain combines TRBV19 with TRBJ1-6; TRBD1 is a possible D gene (6 bases). The germline CDR1 and CDR2 sequences are LNHDA and SQIVND (reference sequence). CDR3 length equals 13 residues. The V end was cut by 10 bases, the J end by 4 bases, with 11 bases between. The CDR3 region is CATSGTYNSPLHF. The CDR3 bases are TGTGCCACCTCGGGGACATATAATTCACCCCTCCACTTT.

This clone was detected a few times. The chain joins TRBV5-4 to TRBJ2-2; 8 nucleotides match TRBD2. This CDR3 region has 14 residues. Germline CDR1 and CDR2: SGHNT and YYREEE (reference sequence). V gave up 7 bases and J gave up 1 base; unmatched junction bases: 3. DNA of the CDR3: TGTGCCAGCCGGGGGGGACAGAACACCGGGGAGCTGTTTTTT. Its translation: CASRGGQNTGELFF.

This chain joins TRBV7-9 and TRBJ2-5, with D tentatively TRBD1 (6 bases). This CDR3 is built from 14 residues. CDR1 is SEHNR, CDR2 FQNEAQ, per germline (reference sequence). Trimming removed 4 bases from V and 5 bases from J, with 14 bases in between. As DNA, the CDR3 is TGTGCCAGCAGCTCACAACAGGGACCCGAGACCCAGTACTTC. Translating gives CASSSQQGPETQYF.

A few counts support this clone. The gene calls are TRBV30 and TRBJ1-5; TRBD1 is a possible D gene (5 bases). Per the germline V gene, CDR1 is GTSNPN and CDR2 is SVGIG (reference sequence). This CDR3 has 14 residues. Trimming took 0 bases from V and 4 from J, leaving 10 bases between them. The CDR3 is CAWSVVGGNQPQHF. CDR3 bases: TGTGCCTGGAGTGTAGTCGGGGGAAATCAGCCCCAGCATTTT.

The V and J genes are TRBV19 and TRBJ1-5; tentative D call: TRBD1 (6 bases). This CDR3 region has 15 residues. Looked up from germline, CDR1 is LNHDA and CDR2 is SQIVND (reference sequence). V shed 7 bases and J shed 0 bases, with 13 bases lying between them. CDR3 nucleotide sequence: TGTGCCAGTACATCCTCGACAGGTAGCAATCAGCCCCAGCATTTT. Its translation is CASTSSTGSNQPQHF. Combining the CDR3 with reference TRBV19 and TRBJ1-5 gives the whole variable domain DGGITQSPKYLFRKEGQNVTLSCEQNLNHDAMYWYRQDPGQGLRLIYYSQIVNDFQKGDIAEGYSVSREKKESFPLTVTSAQKNPTAFYLCASTSSTGSNQPQHFGDGTRLSIL.

The V and J genes are TRBV6-5 and TRBJ1-2; no clear D gene. Germline CDR1 reads MNHEY; CDR2 reads SVGAGI. Trimming removed 6 bases at V and 3 bases at J, with 11 bases between. The length of the CDR3 is 13 residues. CDR3 amino acids: CASSHDPYYGYTF. The CDR3 nucleotides are TGTGCCAGCAGCCACGACCCGTACTATGGCTACACCTTC.

This rearrangement joins TRBV9 to TRBJ2-2; D is ambiguous. The germline V gene encodes CDR1 SGDLS and CDR2 YYNGEE. Trimming left V 4 bases short and J 8 bases short, with 12 bases between. The CDR3 sequence is 13 residues long. The chain's CDR3 is CASSFRGTGELFF. CDR3 DNA: TGTGCCAGCAGCTTCAGAGGAACTGGGGAGCTGTTTTTT.